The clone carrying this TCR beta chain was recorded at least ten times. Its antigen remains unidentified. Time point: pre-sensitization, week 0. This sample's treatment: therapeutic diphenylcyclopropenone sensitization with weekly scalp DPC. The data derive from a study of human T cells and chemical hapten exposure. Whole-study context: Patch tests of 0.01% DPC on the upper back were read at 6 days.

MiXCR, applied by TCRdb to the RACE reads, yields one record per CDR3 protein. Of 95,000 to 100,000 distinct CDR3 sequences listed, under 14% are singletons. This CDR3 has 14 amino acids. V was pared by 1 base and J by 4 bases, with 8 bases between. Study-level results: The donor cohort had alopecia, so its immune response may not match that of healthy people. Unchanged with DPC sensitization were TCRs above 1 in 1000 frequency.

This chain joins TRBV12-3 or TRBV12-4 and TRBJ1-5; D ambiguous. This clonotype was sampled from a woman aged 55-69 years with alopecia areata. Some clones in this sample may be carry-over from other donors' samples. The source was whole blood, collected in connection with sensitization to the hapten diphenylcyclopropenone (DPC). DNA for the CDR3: TGTGCCAGCAGTTTAGAGTCCCGTAATCAGCCCCAGCATTTT. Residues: CASSLESRNQPQHF.